This entry concerns a single T cell receptor (beta chain). Its antigen is currently unknown. This sample is part of a study of blood T cells in healthy people across ages. The second PCR ran roughly 7 to 11 cycles with a sample-barcoded 5' primer and J-beta primers. From the 5' RACE reads, TCRdb called clonotypes with MiXCR, one entry per CDR3 protein. The sample holds around 1.1 million distinct CDR3 sequences, more than 30% seen once. Study findings and constraints: Per million T cells, TCR beta diversity dropped roughly linearly as age increased.

Germline values: CDR1 DFQATT, CDR2 SNEGSKA (reference sequence). CDR3 length equals 14 residues. Trimming took 0 bases from V and 9 from J; bases not matched to a gene: 6. The chain links TRBV20-1 to TRBJ2-1; 9 nucleotides match TRBD2. The specimen was blood. This TCR came from a young man in good health. As DNA, the CDR3 is TGCAGTGCTAGAGAGCGGGGGGGCCCATGTGAGCAGTTCTTC. It encodes CSARERGGPCEQFF.